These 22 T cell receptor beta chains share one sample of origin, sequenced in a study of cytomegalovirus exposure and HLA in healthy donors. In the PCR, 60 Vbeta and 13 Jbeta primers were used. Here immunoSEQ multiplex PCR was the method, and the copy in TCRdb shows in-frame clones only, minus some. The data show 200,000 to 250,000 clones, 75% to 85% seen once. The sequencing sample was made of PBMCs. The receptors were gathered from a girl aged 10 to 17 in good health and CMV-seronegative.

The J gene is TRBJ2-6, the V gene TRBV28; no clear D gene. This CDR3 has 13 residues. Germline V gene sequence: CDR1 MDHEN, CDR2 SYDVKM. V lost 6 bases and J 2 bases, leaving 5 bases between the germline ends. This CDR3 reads CASRTAGANVLTF. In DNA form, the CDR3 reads TGTGCCAGCAGAACTGCTGGGGCCAACGTCCTGACTTTC. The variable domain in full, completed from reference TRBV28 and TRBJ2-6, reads DVKVTQSSRYLVKRTGEKVFLECVQDMDHENMFWYRQDPGLGLRLIYFSYDVKMKEKGDIPEGYSVSREKKERFSLILESASTNQTSMYLCASRTAGANVLTFGAGSRLTVL.

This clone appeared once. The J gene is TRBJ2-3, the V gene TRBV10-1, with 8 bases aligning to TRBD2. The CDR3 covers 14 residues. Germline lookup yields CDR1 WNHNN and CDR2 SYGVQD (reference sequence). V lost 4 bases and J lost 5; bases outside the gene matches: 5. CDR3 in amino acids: CASSGRTSGDTQYF. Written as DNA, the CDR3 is TGCGCCAGCAGTGGGCGAACTAGCGGAGATACGCAGTATTTT.

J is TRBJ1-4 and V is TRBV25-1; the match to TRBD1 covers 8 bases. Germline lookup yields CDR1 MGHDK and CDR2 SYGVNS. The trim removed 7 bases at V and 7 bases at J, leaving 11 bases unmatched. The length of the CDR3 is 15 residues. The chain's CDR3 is CASKKSQGASEKLFF. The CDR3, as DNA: TGTGCCAGCAAGAAAAGCCAGGGGGCGAGTGAAAAACTGTTTTTT.

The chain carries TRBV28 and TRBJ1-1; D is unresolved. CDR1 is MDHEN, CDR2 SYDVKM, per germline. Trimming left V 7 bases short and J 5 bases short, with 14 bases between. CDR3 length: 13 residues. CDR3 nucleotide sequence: TGTGCCAGCATCCCCCCGAGAGGGACTGAAGCTTTCTTT. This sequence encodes CASIPPRGTEAFF.

The CDR3 bases are TGTGCCAGCGGCCGACAGGGATGGACCGGGGAGCTGTTTTTT. Translation gives CASGRQGWTGELFF. This chain uses TRBV28 with TRBJ2-2, with TRBD1 matching 7 bases. Germline V gives CDR1 MDHEN, CDR2 SYDVKM. Trimming cost V 8 bases and J 5 bases; bases outside gene matches: 8. The length of the CDR3 is 14 residues. Filled out from reference TRBV28 and TRBJ2-2, the complete variable domain reads DVKVTQSSRYLVKRTGEKVFLECVQDMDHENMFWYRQDPGLGLRLIYFSYDVKMKEKGDIPEGYSVSREKKERFSLILESASTNQTSMYLCASGRQGWTGELFFGEGSRLTVL.

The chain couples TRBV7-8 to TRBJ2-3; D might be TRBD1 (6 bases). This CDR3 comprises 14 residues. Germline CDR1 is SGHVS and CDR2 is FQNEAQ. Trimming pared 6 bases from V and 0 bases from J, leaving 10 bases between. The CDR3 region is CASSQGSSTDTQYF. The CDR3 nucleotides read TGTGCCAGCAGTCAGGGGAGTAGCACAGATACGCAGTATTTT.

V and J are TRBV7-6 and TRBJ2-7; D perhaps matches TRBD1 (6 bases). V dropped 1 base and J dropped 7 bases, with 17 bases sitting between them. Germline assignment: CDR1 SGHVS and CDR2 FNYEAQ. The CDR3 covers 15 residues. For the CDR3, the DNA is TGTGCCAGCAGCTTAGTTGCCAGGGGTCGTCGGGAGCAGTACTTC. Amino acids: CASSLVARGRREQYF.

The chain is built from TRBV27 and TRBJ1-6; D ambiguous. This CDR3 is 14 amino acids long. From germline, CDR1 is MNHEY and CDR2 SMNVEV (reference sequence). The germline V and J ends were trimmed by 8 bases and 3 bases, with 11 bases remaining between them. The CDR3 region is CASSLVDYNSPLHF. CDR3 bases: TGTGCCAGCTCATTAGTCGACTATAATTCACCCCTCCACTTT.

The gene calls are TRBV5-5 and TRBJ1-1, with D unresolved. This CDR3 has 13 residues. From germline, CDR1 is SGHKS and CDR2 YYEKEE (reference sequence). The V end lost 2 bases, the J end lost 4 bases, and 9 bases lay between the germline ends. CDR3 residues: CASSFGRATEAFF. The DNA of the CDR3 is TGTGCCAGCAGCTTTGGTCGAGCCACTGAAGCTTTCTTT.

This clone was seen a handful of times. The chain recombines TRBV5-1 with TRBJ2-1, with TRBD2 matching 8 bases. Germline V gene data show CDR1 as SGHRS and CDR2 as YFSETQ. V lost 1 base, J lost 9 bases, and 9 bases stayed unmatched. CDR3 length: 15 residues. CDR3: CASSLSQRGTGEQFF. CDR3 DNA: TGCGCCAGCAGCTTGAGCCAGCGGGGGACGGGTGAGCAGTTCTTC.

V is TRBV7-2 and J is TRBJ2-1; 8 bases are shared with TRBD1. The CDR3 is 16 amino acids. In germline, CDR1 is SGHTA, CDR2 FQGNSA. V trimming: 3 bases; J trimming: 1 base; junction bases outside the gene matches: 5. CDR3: CASSFAGTGSYNEQFF. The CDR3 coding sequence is TGTGCCAGCAGCTTCGCTGGGACAGGATCCTACAATGAGCAGTTCTTC.

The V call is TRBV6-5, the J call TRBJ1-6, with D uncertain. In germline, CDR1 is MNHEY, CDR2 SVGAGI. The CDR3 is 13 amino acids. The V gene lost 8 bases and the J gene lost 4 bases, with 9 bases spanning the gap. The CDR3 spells CASSREYNSPLHF. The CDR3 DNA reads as TGTGCCAGCTCTCGCGAGTATAATTCACCCCTCCACTTT.

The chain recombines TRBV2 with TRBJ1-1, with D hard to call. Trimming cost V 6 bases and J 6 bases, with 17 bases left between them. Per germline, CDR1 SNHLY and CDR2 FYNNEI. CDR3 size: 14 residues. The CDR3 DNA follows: TGTGCCAGCAGACCTGACACCTCATTTTCTGAAGCTTTCTTT. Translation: CASRPDTSFSEAFF.

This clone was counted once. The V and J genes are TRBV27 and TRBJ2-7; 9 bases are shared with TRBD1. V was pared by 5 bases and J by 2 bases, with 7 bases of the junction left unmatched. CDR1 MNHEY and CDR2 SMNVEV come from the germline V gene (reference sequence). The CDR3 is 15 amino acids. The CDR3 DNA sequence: TGTGCCAGCAGTGGGCCGGGACAGGGACCCTACGAGCAGTACTTC. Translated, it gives CASSGPGQGPYEQYF.

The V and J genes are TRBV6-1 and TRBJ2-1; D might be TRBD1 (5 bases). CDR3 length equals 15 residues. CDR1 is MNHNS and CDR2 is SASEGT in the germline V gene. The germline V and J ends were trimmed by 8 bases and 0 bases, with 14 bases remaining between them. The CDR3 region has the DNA TGTGCCAGCTCTCTTGATAGGGGCTCCTACAATGAGCAGTTCTTC. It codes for CASSLDRGSYNEQFF.

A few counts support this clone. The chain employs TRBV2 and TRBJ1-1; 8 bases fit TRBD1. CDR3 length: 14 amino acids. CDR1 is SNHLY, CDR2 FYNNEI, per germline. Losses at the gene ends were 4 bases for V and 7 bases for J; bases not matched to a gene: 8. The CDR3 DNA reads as TGTGCCAGCAGTGTAACAGGGGGGAACGGTGAAGCTTTCTTT. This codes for CASSVTGGNGEAFF.

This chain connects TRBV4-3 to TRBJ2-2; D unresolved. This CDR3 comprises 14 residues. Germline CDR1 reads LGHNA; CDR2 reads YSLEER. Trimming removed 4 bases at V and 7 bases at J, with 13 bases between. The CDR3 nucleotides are TGCGCCAGCAGCCTGAGTGGGCACGGCGGGGAGCTGTTTTTT. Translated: CASSLSGHGGELFF.

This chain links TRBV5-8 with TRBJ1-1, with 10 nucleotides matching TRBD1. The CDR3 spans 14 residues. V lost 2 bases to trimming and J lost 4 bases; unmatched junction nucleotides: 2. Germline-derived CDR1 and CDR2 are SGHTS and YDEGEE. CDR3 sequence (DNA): TGTGCCAGCAGCTTTGGACAGGGGGGCACTGAAGCTTTCTTT. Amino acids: CASSFGQGGTEAFF. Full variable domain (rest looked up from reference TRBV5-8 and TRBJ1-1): EAGVTQSPTHLIKTRGQQATLRCSPISGHTSVYWYQQALGLGLQFLLWYDEGEERNRGNFPPRFSGRQFPNYSSELNVNALELEDSALYLCASSFGQGGTEAFFGQGTRLTVV.

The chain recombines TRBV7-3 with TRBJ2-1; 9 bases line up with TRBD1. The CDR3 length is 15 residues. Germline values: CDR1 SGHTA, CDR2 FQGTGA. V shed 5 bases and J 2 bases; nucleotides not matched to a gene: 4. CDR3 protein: CASSLGTGTYNEQFF. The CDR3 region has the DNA TGTGCCAGCAGCCTCGGGACAGGGACCTACAATGAGCAGTTCTTC.

The CDR3 is CASSHAGGPGQPQHF. CDR3 sequence (DNA): TGCGCCAGCAGCCACGCAGGGGGCCCGGGTCAGCCCCAGCATTTT. The chain is built from TRBV4-1 and TRBJ1-5; TRBD1 matches 8 bases. The CDR3 totals 15 residues. Germline V gene data show CDR1 as MGHRA and CDR2 as YSYEKL. J was trimmed by 6 bases and V by 3 bases; bases with no gene match: 7.

The CDR3 region has the DNA TGTGCCAGCAGTTCTCCGGGACTAGCGGGAGGCCTCTCCTACAATGAGCAGTTCTTC. This translates into CASSSPGLAGGLSYNEQFF. The V call is TRBV27, the J call TRBJ2-1, with 15 bases fitting TRBD2. Trimming cost V 4 bases and J 0 bases; bases outside gene matches: 7. In germline, CDR1 is MNHEY, CDR2 SMNVEV (reference sequence). This CDR3 contains 19 residues.

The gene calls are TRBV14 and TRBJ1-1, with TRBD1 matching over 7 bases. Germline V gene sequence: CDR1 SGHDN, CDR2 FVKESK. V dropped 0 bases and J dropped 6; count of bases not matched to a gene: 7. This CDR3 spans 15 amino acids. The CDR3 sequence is CASSQDSDRASEAFF. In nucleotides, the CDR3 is TGTGCCAGCAGCCAAGATAGTGACAGGGCCTCTGAAGCTTTCTTT.